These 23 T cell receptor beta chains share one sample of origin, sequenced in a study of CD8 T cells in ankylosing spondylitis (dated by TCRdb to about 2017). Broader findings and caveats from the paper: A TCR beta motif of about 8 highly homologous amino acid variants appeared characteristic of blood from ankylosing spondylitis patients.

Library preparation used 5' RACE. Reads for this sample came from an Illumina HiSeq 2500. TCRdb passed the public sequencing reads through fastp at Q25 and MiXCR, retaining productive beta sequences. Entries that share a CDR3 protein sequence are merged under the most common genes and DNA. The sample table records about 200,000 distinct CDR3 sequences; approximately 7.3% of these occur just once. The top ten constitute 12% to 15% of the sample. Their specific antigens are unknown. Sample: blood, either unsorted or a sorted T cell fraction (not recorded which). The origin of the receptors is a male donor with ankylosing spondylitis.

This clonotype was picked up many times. DNA of the CDR3: TGTGCCAGCAGTCCTATACAGGGCGCGAACACCGGGGAGCTGTTTTTT. Its translation is CASSPIQGANTGELFF. The J gene is TRBJ2-2, the V gene TRBV28; possibly TRBD1 for D (6 bases). Trimming pared 5 bases from V and 0 bases from J, leaving 13 bases between. CDR3 length equals 16 residues. Germline V gives CDR1 MDHEN, CDR2 SYDVKM.

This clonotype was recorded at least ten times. The CDR3 DNA is TGTGCCAGCGGACAATTGCGTGGCTACACCTTC. Translation gives CASGQLRGYTF. The rearrangement joins TRBV28 to TRBJ1-2, with D tentatively TRBD1 (5 bases). CDR1 and CDR2 (germline): MDHEN, SYDVKM. Trimming stripped 8 bases from V and 7 bases from J, with 11 bases between. The length of the CDR3 is 11 residues.

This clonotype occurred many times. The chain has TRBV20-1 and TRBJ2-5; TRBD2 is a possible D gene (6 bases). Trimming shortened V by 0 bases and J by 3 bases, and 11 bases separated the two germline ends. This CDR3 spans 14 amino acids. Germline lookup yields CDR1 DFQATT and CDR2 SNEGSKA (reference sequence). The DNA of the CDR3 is TGCAGTGCTAGAGAGGGGGGAGGAGAAGAGACCCAGTACTTC. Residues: CSAREGGGEETQYF.

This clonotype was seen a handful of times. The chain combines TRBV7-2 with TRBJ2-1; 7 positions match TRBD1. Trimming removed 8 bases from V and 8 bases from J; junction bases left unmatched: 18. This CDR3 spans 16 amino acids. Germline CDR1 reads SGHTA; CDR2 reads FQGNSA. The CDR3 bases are TGTGCCAGCGACACCCTAGAACAGGGGCCCAGGGATGAGCAGTTCTTC. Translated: CASDTLEQGPRDEQFF.

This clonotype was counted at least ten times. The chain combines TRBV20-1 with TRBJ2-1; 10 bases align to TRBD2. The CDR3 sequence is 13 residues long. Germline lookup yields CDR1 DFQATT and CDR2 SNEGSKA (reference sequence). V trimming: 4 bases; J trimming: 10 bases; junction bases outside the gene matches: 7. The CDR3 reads CSATSGGAREQFF. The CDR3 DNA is TGCAGTGCTACGAGCGGGGGGGCCCGAGAGCAGTTCTTC.

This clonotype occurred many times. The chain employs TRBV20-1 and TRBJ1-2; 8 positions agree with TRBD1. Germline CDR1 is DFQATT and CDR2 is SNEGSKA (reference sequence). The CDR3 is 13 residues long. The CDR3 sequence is CSVGQEANYGYTF. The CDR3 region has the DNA TGCAGCGTGGGACAGGAAGCTAACTATGGCTACACCTTC.

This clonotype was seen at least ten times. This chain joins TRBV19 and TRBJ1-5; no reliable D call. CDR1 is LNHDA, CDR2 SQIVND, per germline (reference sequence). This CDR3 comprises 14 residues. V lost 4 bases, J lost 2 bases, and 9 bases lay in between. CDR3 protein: CASSTWTGNQPQHF. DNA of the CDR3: TGTGCCAGTAGTACCTGGACCGGCAATCAGCCCCAGCATTTT.

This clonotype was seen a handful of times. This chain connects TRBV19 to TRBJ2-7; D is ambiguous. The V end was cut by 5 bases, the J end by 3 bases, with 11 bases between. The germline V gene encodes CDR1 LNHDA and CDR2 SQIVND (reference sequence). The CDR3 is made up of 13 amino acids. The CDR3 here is CASSFRPNYEQYF. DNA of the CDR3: TGTGCCAGTAGTTTTCGGCCCAACTACGAGCAGTACTTC.

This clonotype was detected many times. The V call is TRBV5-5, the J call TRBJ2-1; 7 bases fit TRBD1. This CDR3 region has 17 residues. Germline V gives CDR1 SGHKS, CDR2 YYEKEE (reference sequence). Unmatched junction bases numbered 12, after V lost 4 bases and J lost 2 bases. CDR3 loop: CASSPGTDLFAYNEQFF. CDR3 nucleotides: TGTGCCAGCAGCCCCGGGACAGATCTTTTTGCCTACAATGAGCAGTTCTTC.

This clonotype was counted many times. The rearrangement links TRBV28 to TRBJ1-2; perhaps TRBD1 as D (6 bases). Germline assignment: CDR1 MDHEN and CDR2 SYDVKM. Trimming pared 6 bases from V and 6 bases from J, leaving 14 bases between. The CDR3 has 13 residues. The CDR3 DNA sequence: TGTGCCAGCAGCCTGGCGGGGGCCCATGGCTACACCTTC. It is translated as CASSLAGAHGYTF.

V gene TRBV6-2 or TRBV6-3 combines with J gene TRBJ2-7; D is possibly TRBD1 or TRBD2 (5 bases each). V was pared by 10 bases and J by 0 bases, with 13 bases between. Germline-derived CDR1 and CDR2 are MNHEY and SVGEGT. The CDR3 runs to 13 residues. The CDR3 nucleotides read TGTGCCACCGGGGACCGCAGCTCCTACGAGCAGTACTTC. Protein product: CATGDRSSYEQYF.

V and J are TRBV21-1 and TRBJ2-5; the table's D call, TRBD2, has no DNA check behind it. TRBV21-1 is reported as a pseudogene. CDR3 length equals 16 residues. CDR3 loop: CASSKDGLAETETQYF. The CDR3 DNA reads TGTGCCAGCAGCAAAGACGGACTAGCGGAGACGGAGACCCAGTACTTC.

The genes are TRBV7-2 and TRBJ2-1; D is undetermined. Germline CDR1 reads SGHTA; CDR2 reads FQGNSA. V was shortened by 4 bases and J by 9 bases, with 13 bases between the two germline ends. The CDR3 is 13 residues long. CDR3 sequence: CASSSPPTSEQFF. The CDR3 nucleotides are TGTGCCAGCAGCTCTCCACCAACGTCTGAGCAGTTCTTC. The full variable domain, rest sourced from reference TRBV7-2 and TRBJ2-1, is GAGVSQSPSNKVTEKGKDVELRCDPISGHTALYWYRQSLGQGLEFLIYFQGNSAPDKSGLPSDRFSAERTGGSVSTLTIQRTQQEDSAVYLCASSSPPTSEQFFGPGTRLTVL.

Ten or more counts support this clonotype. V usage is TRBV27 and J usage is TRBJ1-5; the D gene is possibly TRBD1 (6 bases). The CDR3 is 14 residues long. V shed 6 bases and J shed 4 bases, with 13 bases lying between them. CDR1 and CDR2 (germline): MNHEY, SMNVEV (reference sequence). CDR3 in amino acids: CASSFLGANQPQHF. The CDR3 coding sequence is TGTGCCAGCAGCTTCCTGGGGGCGAATCAGCCCCAGCATTTT.

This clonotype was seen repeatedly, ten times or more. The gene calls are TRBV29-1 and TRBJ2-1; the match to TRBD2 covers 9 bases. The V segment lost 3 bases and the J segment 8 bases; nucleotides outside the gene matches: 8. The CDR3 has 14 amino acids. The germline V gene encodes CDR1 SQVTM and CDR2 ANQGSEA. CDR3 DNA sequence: TGCAGCGTTGATCCAGGACTAGCGACCGATGAGCAGTTCTTC. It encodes CSVDPGLATDEQFF.

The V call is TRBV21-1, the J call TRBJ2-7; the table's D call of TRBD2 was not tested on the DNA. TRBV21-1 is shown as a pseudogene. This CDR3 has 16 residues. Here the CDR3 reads CASTKGGGGSSYEQYF. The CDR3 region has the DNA TGTGCCAGCACCAAAGGGGGAGGGGGTAGCTCCTACGAGCAGTACTTC.

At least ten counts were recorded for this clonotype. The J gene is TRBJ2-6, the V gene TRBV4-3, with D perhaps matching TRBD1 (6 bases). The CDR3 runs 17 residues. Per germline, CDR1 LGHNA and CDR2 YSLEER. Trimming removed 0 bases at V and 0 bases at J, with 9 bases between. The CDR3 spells CASSQDDRSSGANVLTF. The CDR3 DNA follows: TGCGCCAGCAGCCAAGACGACAGGTCCTCTGGGGCCAACGTCCTGACTTTC.

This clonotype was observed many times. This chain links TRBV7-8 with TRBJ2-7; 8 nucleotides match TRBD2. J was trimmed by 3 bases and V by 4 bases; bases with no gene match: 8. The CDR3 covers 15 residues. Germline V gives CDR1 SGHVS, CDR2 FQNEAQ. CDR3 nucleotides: TGTGCCAGCAGCTCGTCGTCGGGGACTAGCTACGAGCAGTACTTC. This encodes CASSSSSGTSYEQYF.

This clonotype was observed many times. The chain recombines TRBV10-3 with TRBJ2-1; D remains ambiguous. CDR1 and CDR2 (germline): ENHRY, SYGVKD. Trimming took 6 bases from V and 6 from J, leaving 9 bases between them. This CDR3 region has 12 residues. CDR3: CAIRSTLNEQFF. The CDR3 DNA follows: TGTGCCATCAGATCAACCCTCAATGAGCAGTTCTTC.

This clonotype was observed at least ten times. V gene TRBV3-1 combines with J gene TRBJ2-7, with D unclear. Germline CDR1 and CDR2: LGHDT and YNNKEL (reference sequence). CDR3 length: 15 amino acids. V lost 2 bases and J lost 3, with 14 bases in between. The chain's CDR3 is CASSQWVSADYEQYF. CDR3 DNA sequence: TGTGCCAGCAGCCAATGGGTTTCGGCCGACTACGAGCAGTACTTC.

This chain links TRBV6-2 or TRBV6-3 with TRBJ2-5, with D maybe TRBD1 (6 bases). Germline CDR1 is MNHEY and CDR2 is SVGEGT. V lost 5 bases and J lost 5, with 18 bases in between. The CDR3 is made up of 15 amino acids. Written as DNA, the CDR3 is TGTGCCAGCAGTCGACTCTCAGGGGTTCGGGAGACCCAGTACTTC. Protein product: CASSRLSGVRETQYF.

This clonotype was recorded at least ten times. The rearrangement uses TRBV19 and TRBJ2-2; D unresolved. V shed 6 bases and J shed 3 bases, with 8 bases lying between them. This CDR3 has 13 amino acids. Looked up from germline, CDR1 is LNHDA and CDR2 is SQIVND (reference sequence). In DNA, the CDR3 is TGTGCCAGTAGGACCGTTTACACCGGGGAGCTGTTTTTT. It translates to CASRTVYTGELFF.

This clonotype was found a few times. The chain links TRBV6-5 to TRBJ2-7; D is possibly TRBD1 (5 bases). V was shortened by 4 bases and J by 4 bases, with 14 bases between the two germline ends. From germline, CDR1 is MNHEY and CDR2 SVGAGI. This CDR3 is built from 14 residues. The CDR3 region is CASSFSYRSYEQYF. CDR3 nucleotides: TGTGCCAGCAGTTTTTCATACAGGTCTTACGAGCAGTACTTC.